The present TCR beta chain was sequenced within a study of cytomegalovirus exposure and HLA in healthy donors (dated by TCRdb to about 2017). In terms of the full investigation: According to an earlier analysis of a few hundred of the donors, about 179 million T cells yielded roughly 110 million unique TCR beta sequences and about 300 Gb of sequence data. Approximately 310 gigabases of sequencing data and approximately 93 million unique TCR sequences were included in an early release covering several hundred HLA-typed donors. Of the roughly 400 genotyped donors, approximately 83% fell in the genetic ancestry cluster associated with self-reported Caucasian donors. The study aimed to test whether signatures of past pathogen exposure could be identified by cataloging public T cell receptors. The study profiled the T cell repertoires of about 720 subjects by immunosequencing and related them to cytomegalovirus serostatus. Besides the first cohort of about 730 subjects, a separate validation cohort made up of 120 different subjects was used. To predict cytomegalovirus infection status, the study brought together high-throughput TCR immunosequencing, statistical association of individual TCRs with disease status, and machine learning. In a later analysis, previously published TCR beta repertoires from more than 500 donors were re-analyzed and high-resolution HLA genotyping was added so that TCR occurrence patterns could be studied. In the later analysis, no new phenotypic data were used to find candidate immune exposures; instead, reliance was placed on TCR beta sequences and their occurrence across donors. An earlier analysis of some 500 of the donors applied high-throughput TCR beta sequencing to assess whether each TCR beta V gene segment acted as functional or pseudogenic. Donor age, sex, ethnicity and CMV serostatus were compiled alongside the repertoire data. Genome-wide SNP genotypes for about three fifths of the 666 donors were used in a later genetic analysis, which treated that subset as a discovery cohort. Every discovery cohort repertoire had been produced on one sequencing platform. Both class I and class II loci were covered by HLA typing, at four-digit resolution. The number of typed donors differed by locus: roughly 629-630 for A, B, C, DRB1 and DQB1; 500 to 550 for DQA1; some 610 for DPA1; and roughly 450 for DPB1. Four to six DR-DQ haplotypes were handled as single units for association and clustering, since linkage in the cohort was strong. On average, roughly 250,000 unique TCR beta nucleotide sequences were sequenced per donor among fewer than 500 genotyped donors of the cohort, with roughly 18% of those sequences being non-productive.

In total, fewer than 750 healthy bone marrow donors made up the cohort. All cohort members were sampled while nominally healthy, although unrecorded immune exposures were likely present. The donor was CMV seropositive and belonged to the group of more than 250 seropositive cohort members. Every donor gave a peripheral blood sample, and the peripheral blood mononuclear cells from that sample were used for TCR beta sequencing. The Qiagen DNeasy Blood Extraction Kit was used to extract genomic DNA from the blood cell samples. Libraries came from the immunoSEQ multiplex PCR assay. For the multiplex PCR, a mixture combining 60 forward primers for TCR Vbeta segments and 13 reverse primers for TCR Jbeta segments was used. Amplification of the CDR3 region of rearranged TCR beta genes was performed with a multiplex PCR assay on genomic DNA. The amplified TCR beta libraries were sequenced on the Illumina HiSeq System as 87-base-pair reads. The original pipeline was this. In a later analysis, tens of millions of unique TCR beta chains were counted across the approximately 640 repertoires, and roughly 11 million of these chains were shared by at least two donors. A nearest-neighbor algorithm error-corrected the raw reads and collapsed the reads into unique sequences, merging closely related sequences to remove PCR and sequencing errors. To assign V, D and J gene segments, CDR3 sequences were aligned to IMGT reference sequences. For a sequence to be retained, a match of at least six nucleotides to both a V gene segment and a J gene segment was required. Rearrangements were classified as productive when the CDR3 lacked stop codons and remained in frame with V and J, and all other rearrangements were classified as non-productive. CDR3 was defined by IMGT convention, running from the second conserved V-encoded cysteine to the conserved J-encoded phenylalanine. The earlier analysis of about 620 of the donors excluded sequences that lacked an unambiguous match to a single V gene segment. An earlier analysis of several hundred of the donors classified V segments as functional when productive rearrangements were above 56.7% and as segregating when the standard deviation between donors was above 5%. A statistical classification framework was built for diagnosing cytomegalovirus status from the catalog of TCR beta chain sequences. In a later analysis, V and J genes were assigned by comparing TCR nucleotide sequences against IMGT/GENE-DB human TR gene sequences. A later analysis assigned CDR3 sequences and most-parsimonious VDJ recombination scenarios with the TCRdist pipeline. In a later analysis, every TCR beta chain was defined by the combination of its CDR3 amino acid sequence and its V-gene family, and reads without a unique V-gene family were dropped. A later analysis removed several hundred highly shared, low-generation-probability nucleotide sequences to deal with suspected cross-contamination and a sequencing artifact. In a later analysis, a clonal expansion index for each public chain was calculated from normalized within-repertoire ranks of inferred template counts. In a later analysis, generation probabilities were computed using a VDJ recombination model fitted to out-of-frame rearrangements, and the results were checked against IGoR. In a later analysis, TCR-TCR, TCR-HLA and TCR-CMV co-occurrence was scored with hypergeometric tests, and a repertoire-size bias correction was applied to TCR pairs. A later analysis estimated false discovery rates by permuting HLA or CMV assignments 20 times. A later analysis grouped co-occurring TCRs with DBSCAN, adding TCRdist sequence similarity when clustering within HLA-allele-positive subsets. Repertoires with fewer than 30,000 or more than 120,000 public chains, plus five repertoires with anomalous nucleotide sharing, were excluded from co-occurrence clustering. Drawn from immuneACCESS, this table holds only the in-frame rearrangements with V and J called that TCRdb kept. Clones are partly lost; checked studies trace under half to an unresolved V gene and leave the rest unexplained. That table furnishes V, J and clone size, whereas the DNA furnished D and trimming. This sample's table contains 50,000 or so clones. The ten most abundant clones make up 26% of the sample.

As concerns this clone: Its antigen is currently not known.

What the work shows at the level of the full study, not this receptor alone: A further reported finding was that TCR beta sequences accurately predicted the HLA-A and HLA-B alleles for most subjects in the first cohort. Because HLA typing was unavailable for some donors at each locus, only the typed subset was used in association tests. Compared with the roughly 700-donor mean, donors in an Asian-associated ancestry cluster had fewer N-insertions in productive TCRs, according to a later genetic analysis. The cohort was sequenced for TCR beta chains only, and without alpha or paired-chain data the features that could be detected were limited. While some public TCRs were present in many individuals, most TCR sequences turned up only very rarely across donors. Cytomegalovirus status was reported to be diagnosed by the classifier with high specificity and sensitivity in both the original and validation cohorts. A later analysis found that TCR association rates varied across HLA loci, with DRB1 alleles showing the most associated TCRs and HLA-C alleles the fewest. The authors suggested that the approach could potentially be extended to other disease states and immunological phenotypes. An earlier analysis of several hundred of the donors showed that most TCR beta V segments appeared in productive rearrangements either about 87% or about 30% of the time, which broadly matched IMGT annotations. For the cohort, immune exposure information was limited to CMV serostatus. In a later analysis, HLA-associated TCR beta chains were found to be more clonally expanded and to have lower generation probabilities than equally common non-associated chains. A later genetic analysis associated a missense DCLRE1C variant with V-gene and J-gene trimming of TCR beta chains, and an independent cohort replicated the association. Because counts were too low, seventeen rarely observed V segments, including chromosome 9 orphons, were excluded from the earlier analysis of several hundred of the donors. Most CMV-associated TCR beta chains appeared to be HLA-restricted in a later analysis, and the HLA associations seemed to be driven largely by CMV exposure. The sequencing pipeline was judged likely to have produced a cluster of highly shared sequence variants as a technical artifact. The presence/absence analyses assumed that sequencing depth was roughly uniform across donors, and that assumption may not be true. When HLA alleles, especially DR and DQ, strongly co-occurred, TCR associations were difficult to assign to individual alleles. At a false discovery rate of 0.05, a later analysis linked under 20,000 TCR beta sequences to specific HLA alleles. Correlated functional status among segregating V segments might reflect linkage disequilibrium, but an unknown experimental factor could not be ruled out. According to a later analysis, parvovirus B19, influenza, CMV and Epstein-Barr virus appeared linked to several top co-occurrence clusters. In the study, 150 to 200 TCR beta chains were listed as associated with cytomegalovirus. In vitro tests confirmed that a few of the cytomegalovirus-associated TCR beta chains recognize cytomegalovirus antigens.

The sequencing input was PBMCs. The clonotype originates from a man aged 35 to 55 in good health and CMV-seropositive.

In nucleotide form, the sequence is TGTGCCAGCAGCGTAGCGGGGGAGGCTTTTGAAGCTTTCTTT. This gives the protein CASSVAGEAFEAFF. The V and J genes are TRBV9 and TRBJ1-1; TRBD1 could be the D gene, as 5 bases match. Counted from cysteine to phenylalanine, this CDR3 has 14 amino acids. Just the 42-base CDR3 DNA is kept, in frame starting at base 1. At the junction V is shortened by 0 bases and J by 7 bases, with 13 bases in between. The germline V gene encodes CDR1 SGDLS and CDR2 YYNGEE.